The TCR beta chain under discussion was sequenced for a study of vaccination and CD4 T cells after COVID-19. Across the whole study: Convalescent cases consisted of six males and four females, of whom two were Hispanic. Post-vaccination samples were procured at a median of around 79 days following dose two (range 14 to 241).

Points on this clonotype: The antigen is unknown.

The treatment denotes: approximately 9-day PBMC culture with coronavirus spike peptide pools or control peptides (ViraFEST assay). TCRs were sequenced by ViraFEST after antigen-specific T cells had been expanded with peptide pools. PBMCs, plated at some 1.8 million per well, were grown in the presence of around 10 IU/ml IL-2 and about 10 ug/ml peptide pools. With the Oncomine TCR Beta short-read assay, DNA from cultured CD4+ T cells was sequenced. TCRdb reprocessed the PCR reads with MiXCR, giving one entry per CDR3 protein. Of 10,000 to 13,000 distinct CDR3 sequences in the sample, under 70% were seen once. V shed 6 bases and J 4 bases; nucleotides not matched to a gene: 9. This CDR3 contains 16 residues. Germline V CDR1 and CDR2: MNHEY, SMNVEV (reference sequence).

The rearrangement links TRBV27 to TRBJ2-2; 9 bases agree with TRBD1. This TCR came from a human donor who had recovered from COVID-19. Sequencing input: CD4+ T cells from blood, cultured in vitro. The CDR3 DNA reads TGTGCCAGCAGGGCGAATAGACAGGGGGGCACCGGGGAGCTGTTTTTT. It translates to CASRANRQGGTGELFF.